Below, 15 T cell receptor beta chains from the same sample are listed, as sequenced in a study of T cells in Graves' hyperthyroidism and ophthalmopathy. The investigators amplified TCR beta CDR3 regions from RNA transcripts. RT-PCR in the first round (using the HTBI primer set) targeted the TCR CDR3. TCRdb fed the multiplex PCR reads into MiXCR, producing one record per CDR3 protein. The sample holds about 720,000 distinct CDR3 sequences, about a sixth seen once. The sample consisted of blood. Receptor source: a man between 18 and 35 years old with Graves' hyperthyroidism.

This clonotype was picked up many times. The chain carries TRBV20-1 and TRBJ1-2; no clear D. The V and J ends lost 0 bases and 8 bases respectively, with 16 bases between them. The CDR3 has 14 residues. Germline V gives CDR1 DFQATT, CDR2 SNEGSKA (reference sequence). CDR3 region: CSARDRVSATGYTF. Written as DNA, the CDR3 is TGCAGTGCTAGAGACCGAGTCTCGGCCACGGGCTACACCTTC.

On this clonotype: One base away lies a much larger clone, so this may be a sequencing read error. The genes are TRBV2 and TRBJ2-3; 11 bases align to TRBD2. The CDR3 is 18 residues long. Germline V gene lookup returns CDR1 SNHLY and CDR2 FYNNEI. The J segment lost 0 bases and the V segment lost 5 bases, leaving 10 bases of the junction unmatched. The CDR3 sequence: CASSLTSGTGSSTDTQYF. The CDR3 coding sequence is TGTGCCAGCAGTCTGACTAGCGGGACGGGTTCTAGCACAGATACGCAGTATTTT.

This clonotype was found a few times. The chain combines TRBV7-9 with TRBJ2-2, with TRBD2 as a possible D gene (5 bases). The CDR3 totals 15 residues. Per germline, CDR1 SEHNR and CDR2 FQNEAQ (reference sequence). The V gene lost 5 bases and the J gene lost 7 bases, with 17 bases spanning the gap. The CDR3 DNA sequence: TGTGCCAGCAGCCTGGGAGATATCGGCAGCGGGGAGCTGTTTTTT. Translating gives CASSLGDIGSGELFF.

As concerns this clonotype: This may be a read error: a much more frequent sequence differs by one nucleotide. This chain uses TRBV29-1 with TRBJ2-1; 11 nucleotides align to TRBD2. This CDR3 is built from 14 residues. V gave up 6 bases and J gave up 6 bases; unmatched junction bases: 7. Germline values: CDR1 SQVTM, CDR2 ANQGSEA. The CDR3 is CSVGLAGLFNEQFF. Written as DNA, the CDR3 is TGCAGCGTCGGACTAGCGGGCCTTTTCAATGAGCAGTTCTTC.

This clonotype was found many times. The chain combines TRBV7-9 with TRBJ1-4; no clear D. The V and J ends lost 8 bases and 8 bases respectively, with 15 bases between them. Germline CDR1 SEHNR, CDR2 FQNEAQ (reference sequence). There are 13 residues in the CDR3. The CDR3, as DNA: TGTGCCAGCGGACCGGGTCGAACGGAAAAACTGTTTTTT. Amino acids: CASGPGRTEKLFF.

This sequence joins TRBV24-1 and TRBJ2-5, with TRBD1 identical over 8 bases. V was pared by 3 bases and J by 0 bases, with 2 bases of the junction left unmatched. Germline CDR1 KGHDR, CDR2 SFDVKD. The CDR3 runs 15 residues. The CDR3 protein is CATSDPDRDQETQYF. In nucleotides, the CDR3 is TGTGCCACCAGTGATCCGGACAGGGACCAAGAGACCCAGTACTTC.

CDR3 residues: CASSQDLLVETQYF. In DNA, the CDR3 is TGCGCCAGCAGCCAAGATTTACTAGTCGAGACCCAGTACTTC. The chain combines TRBV4-1 with TRBJ2-5; TRBD2 might be the D (5 bases). V lost 0 bases and J 5 bases, leaving 10 bases between the germline ends. The CDR3 runs 14 residues. Looked up from germline, CDR1 is MGHRA and CDR2 is YSYEKL.

This clonotype showed up just a few times. The chain is built from TRBV6-1 and TRBJ2-1; D may correspond to TRBD1 or TRBD2 (5 bases each). The CDR3 is made up of 13 amino acids. The germline V gene has CDR1 MNHNS and CDR2 SASEGT. Deletions cut 8 bases from V and 4 bases from J, with 12 bases between. CDR3 region: CASRGSGYNEQFF. The CDR3, as DNA: TGTGCCAGCCGGGGATCAGGGTACAATGAGCAGTTCTTC.

At least ten counts were recorded for this clonotype. The chain carries TRBV20-1 and TRBJ2-1; tentatively, D is TRBD2 (6 bases). Germline V gene sequence: CDR1 DFQATT, CDR2 SNEGSKA (reference sequence). This CDR3 region has 14 residues. The V end was cut by 3 bases, the J end by 4 bases, with 13 bases between. CDR3 sequence (DNA): TGCAGTGCTAGTAGTTTGGGACTTTACAATGAGCAGTTCTTC. Encoded protein: CSASSLGLYNEQFF.

This clonotype was found many times. This chain connects TRBV28 to TRBJ2-3; TRBD2 matches at 10 bases. Germline CDR1 MDHEN, CDR2 SYDVKM. Losses at the gene ends were 6 bases for V and 4 bases for J; bases not matched to a gene: 7. CDR3 size: 15 residues. The CDR3: CASSYLAGAADTQYF. The CDR3 DNA reads as TGTGCCAGCAGCTATCTAGCGGGAGCGGCAGATACGCAGTATTTT.

This clonotype was observed at least ten times. The V call is TRBV18, the J call TRBJ1-1; TRBD1 is a possible D gene (5 bases). CDR3 length equals 15 residues. Germline values: CDR1 KGHSH, CDR2 LQKENI. The germline V and J ends were trimmed by 6 bases and 1 base, with 15 bases remaining between them. In DNA, the CDR3 is TGTGCCAGCTCGCCGGAGCGGGGGAGGAACACTGAAGCTTTCTTT. This sequence encodes CASSPERGRNTEAFF.

The CDR3: CASSYAPRFQGHYGYTF. The CDR3 coding sequence is TGTGCCAGCAGTTACGCCCCTAGATTCCAGGGCCACTATGGCTACACCTTC. This rearrangement joins TRBV6-5 to TRBJ1-2; D might be TRBD1 (5 bases). Deletions cut 2 bases from V and 3 bases from J, with 19 bases between. This CDR3 comprises 17 residues. CDR1 and CDR2 from the germline V gene are MNHEY and SVGAGI.

This clonotype was counted between two and nine times. A junction boundary mismatches the germline segment, possibly from a read error. The V and J genes are TRBV3-1 and TRBJ2-7; tentatively, D is TRBD2 (6 bases). CDR1 and CDR2 from the germline V gene are LGHDT and YNNKEL (reference sequence). This CDR3 is built from 16 residues. CDR3 sequence: CASSPQGIADSYGQYF. As DNA, the CDR3 is TGTGCCAGCAGCCCCCAGGGTATAGCGGATTCCTACGGGCAGTACTTC.

CDR3 nucleotide sequence: TGCAGCGCGGGGACAGGAGAAACTTATGGCTACACCTTC. This sequence encodes CSAGTGETYGYTF. The gene calls are TRBV29-1 and TRBJ1-2; 8 bases are shared with TRBD1. This CDR3 has 13 amino acids. Unmatched junction bases numbered 9, after V lost 7 bases and J lost 5 bases. CDR1 and CDR2 (germline): SQVTM, ANQGSEA.

The gene calls are TRBV20-1 and TRBJ1-2; no firm D call. Looked up from germline, CDR1 is DFQATT and CDR2 is SNEGSKA (reference sequence). This CDR3 spans 14 amino acids. Trimming pared 0 bases from V and 8 bases from J, leaving 16 bases between. The CDR3 here is CSARDTGTLGGYTF. CDR3 sequence (DNA): TGCAGTGCTAGAGATACGGGCACCTTAGGCGGCTACACCTTC.